The entry below gives a single T cell receptor (beta chain) sequence along with its context. Its antigen target is currently unknown. No much larger clonotype is one base removed from it; base qualities were not supplied. This sample was included in a study of vaccination and CD4 T cells after COVID-19 (dated by TCRdb to 2021 to 2024). About the full investigation: Convalescent patients had a positive SARS-CoV-2 result on nasal swab PCR, and of these patients, several had mild disease and one had severe disease. The time from the second vaccine dose to post-vaccine blood sampling had a median of approximately 72 days and ranged from about 14 to 241 days. For stimulating the cultures, overlapping spike peptide pools were used, derived from SARS-CoV-2 as well as from the common cold coronaviruses HCoV-NL63, HCoV-OC43 and HCoV-229E. Control cultures used a CEFX viral epitope pool as positive control, an HIV-1 Nef peptide pool as negative control, or no peptide. Participants received two doses of either the Pfizer-BioNTech BNT162b2 vaccine (n=8) or the Moderna mRNA-1273 vaccine (n=2). The spike-specific CD4+ TCR repertoire was compared before and after mRNA vaccination in nine to ten COVID-19 convalescent patients and a handful of infection-naive healthy vaccine recipients. Post-COVID blood samples from convalescent patients were collected a median of around 100 days after diagnosis, with a range of about 30 to 170 days. The convalescent cohort included six males and four females, with two Hispanic individuals, seven Caucasians, two Asians and one multiracial person. Study-wide conclusions, independent of this receptor: The number of convalescent patients in the study was relatively small, and the study did not examine early timepoints following natural infection. Of the vaccine-specific clones in convalescent patients, 304 of 307, or nearly all, reacted only to SARS-CoV-2 spike and did not cross-react with common cold coronaviruses. Among convalescent patients, a median about 86% of the SARS-CoV-2-reactive clones seen after vaccination appeared only after vaccination, which suggests priming specific to the vaccine. The median count of SARS-CoV-2-reactive clonotypes went up from 21 after infection to 30 to 40 after vaccination, although the change was not significant.

The sample's treatment or condition label, decoded: approximately nine-day PBMC culture with coronavirus spike peptide pools or control peptides (ViraFEST assay). To expand antigen-specific T cells with peptide pools and then pick out the expanded clonotypes through TCR sequencing, the study relied on the ViraFEST assay. Positive SARS-CoV-2 PCR tests in the convalescent patients dated from March to December 2020, before Alpha, Beta and Delta variants emerged in the United States. Each well held 2 million to 2.5 million PBMCs cultured with approximately 10 ug/ml peptide pools in IMDM containing around 5.5% human AB serum and around 9 IU/ml IL-2. Half of the culture medium was replaced with fresh IL-2-containing medium on days 3 and 7. After around 10 days of culture, CD4+ T cells were isolated by negative selection using the EasySep CD4+ T cell isolation kit. Ficoll-Paque Plus gradient centrifugation was used to isolate PBMCs from whole blood, and the isolated PBMCs were then either used fresh or cryopreserved at -140C. Each culture condition was generally run in triplicate wells.

The germline V gene yields SNHLY for CDR1 and FYNNEI for CDR2. Trimming removed 3 bases from V and 2 bases from J, leaving 17 bases between the germline ends. From cysteine to phenylalanine, the CDR3 is 17 amino acids long. Kept here is only the CDR3 DNA, which spans 51 bases and is read in frame from base 1. The library was made by PCR. DNA from cultured CD4+ T cells underwent TCR sequencing with the Oncomine TCR Beta short-read assay at the Johns Hopkins FTIC core. The QIAamp micro DNA kit was used to extract genomic DNA from the cultured CD4+ T cells. Oncomine TCR Beta libraries made from cultured CD4+ T cells were pooled using unique dual indexes and sequenced on an Illumina iSeq 100. In the source study's methods: Non-productive sequences were filtered out, and CDR3s that did not start with C, did not end with F or W, or were shorter than 7 amino acids were discarded. Antigen-specific clonotypes were identified using the MANAFEST web application through comparison of peptide-stimulated wells with reference and other culture wells. Positive clones required FDR below 0.05, an odds ratio above 5, and productive frequency above 0.1% in at least two of three replicate wells. A clonotype counted as cross-reactive if it showed significant expansion both in the SARS-CoV-2 spike wells and in at least one common cold coronavirus spike condition. Using R version 3.6.1, CDR3 homology was evaluated through Levenshtein distances (stringdist) along with unrooted phylogenetic trees (ape). TCRdb reworked the public reads: Q25 trimming with fastp, MiXCR clone assembly, productive beta chains retained. Every entry covers one CDR3 protein and lists the most common genes and DNA from its rows. TCRdb, not the authors, supplied the V and J calls. The sample table contains around 19,000 distinct CDR3 sequences; only one count was recorded for about 52% of them. The ten top clones hold roughly 4% of the sample.

The specimen was CD4+ T cells from blood, cultured in vitro. The rearrangement joined TRBV2 to TRBJ1-3; D gene: possibly TRBD1, on 6 matching bases. The receptor was derived from a human donor who had recovered from COVID-19. The CDR3 protein: CASSDFRGRDTGNTIYF. Here is the DNA: TGTGCCAGCAGTGATTTCAGGGGCAGGGACACTGGAAACACCATATATTTT.